This T cell receptor beta chain was identified during a study of blood T cell repertoires in COVID-19. The wider study: Nucleic acid was either cDNA or gDNA, and it came from T cells, B-cell-depleted T cells, or PBMCs.

The table came from immunoSEQ multiplex PCR; TCRdb's copy has only in-frame clones and leaves some out. The sample shows about 160,000 clones, approximately 88% of them seen only once. V shed 6 bases and J shed 3 bases, with 14 bases lying between them. The CDR3 has 14 amino acids. The V gene's germline CDR1 is MNHEY and CDR2 SVGAGI. Input material: peripheral blood. The V call is TRBV6-5, the J call TRBJ1-2; the D is unclear. The sequence was obtained from a woman of 80 years or more with active or convalescent COVID-19. The CDR3 region is CASRTAQRDYGYTF. The DNA for the CDR3 is TGTGCCAGCAGGACCGCGCAGCGGGACTATGGCTACACCTTC.